This record covers a single T cell receptor (beta chain). What it binds is unknown. A single base separates this from a much larger clone, so it may be a read error. The sample's time point: newly diagnosed GD, antithyroid drugs for less than 3 months. The TCR library was made from RNA that had been extracted from PBMCs in TRIzol. Construction of TCR beta libraries relied on iRepertoire HTBI primers and on Arm-PCR targeting CDR3 regions. MiXCR, applied by TCRdb to the multiplex PCR reads, yields one record per CDR3 protein. The sample comprises more than 450,000 distinct CDR3 sequences, about 12% of which are singletons, and around 9.3% rests with the top ten. These data are taken from a study of regulatory T cells in long-lasting Graves disease. Findings and caveats of the study: Persistent patients shared more public clonotypes (about 2,700) than newly diagnosed patients (approximately 960). Preferential use of TRBV28, TRBJ1-2 and TRBJ2-5 was seen in persistent disease.

Trimming pared 5 bases from V and 3 bases from J, leaving 10 bases between. The CDR3 covers 13 residues. Germline CDR1 and CDR2: MNHNS and SASEGT. The data were also submitted as part of a second study, on T cells in Graves' hyperthyroidism and ophthalmopathy.

This material consisted of peripheral blood mononuclear cells (PBMCs), taken at new diagnosis, from a patient treated with antithyroid drugs. The chain has TRBV6-1 and TRBJ1-1; D call uncertain. The TCR was taken from a woman aged 25 to 45 with Graves disease. This CDR3 reads CASSKRVDTEAFF. Here the CDR3 DNA reads TGTGCCAGCAGTAAACGAGTGGACACTGAAGCTTTCTTT.